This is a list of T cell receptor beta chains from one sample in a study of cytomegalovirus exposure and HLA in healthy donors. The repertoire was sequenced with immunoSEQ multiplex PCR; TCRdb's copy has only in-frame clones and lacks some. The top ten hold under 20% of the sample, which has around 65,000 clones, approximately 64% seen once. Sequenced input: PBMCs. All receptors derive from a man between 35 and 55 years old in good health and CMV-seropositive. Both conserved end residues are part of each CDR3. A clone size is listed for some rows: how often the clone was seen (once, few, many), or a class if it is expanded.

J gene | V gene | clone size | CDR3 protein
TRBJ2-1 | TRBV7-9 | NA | CSSSLFGTTYNEQFF
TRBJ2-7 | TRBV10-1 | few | CASSEFRLAGPRKNEQYF
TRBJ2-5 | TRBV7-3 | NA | CASSPTGNQETQYF
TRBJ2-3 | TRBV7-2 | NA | CASPVWEEVDTQYF
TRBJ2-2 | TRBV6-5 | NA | CASKINQGGAGELFF
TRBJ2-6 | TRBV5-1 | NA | CASSQGAGANVLTF
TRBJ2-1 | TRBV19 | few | CASSRGLAGGYNEQFF
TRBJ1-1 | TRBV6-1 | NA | CASKERQGLDTEAFF
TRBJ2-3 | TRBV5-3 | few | CARSLCAAGSPDTQYF
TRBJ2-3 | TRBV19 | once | CASSIMVAGGTDTQYF
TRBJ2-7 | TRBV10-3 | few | CAISESMDRYEQYF
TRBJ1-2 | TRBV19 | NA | CASSIERGSANYGYTF
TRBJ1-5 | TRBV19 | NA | CASSSMAYSNQPQHF
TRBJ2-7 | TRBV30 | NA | CASRTSGYEQYF
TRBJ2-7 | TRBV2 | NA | CASSGRSSYEQYF